This T cell receptor beta chain was sequenced for a study of T cell responses to AZD1222 COVID-19 vaccine. Points from the study as a whole: Baseline antibody screening turned up just five to seven seropositive AZD1222 recipients. Vaccination with two AZD1222 doses was followed by a rise in Spike-specific TCR breadth and depth.

Assay: immunoSEQ multiplex PCR; the TCRdb copy retains only in-frame clones and omits some. The table shows fewer than 120,000 clones, with roughly four fifths occurring only once. Concerning this clone itself: Antigen specificity is unknown.

In germline, CDR1 is LNHDA, CDR2 SQIVND (reference sequence). Unmatched junction bases numbered 4, after V lost 6 bases and J lost 3 bases. The CDR3 loop spans 13 amino acids. The V call is TRBV19, the J call TRBJ2-7; the match to TRBD1 covers 8 bases. The starting material was peripheral blood, obtained on day 0 of AZD1222 vaccination. The source is an adult in good health. The CDR3 is CASSGQGVYEQYF. The CDR3 DNA reads as TGTGCCAGTAGCGGACAGGGCGTCTACGAGCAGTACTTC.